This T cell receptor beta chain was retrieved from a study of T-cell reconstitution after alpha-beta-depleted transplantation in children. Findings and limits, study-wide: Reports say that about two months after transplant, the alpha-beta T cells came out of several hundred graft clones that had expanded. From newly produced T cells came most of the T-cell counts and diversity one year after transplant.

During its preparation, the TCRbeta library received unique molecular identifiers. TCRdb reprocessed the PCR reads via MiXCR and lists one record per CDR3 protein. The repertoire consists of about 600,000 distinct CDR3 sequences, with under 15% occurring once and the leading ten covering around 2.2%. Of note for this clonotype: As yet, its antigen is unknown.

Looked up from germline, CDR1 is SEHNR and CDR2 is FQNEAQ (reference sequence). The CDR3 runs 17 residues. Between the trimmed V and J ends, which lost 6 bases and 5 bases, there was a span of 25 bases. The clonotype was recovered from a male patient between 10 and 17 years old who had a stem cell transplant for acute myeloid leukemia, so the T cells may come from the graft donor. The chain couples TRBV7-9 to TRBJ1-1; no reliable D call. The specimen was PBMCs, mostly from graft donor cells, collected 360 days after TCRalphabeta/CD19-depleted stem cell transplant. For the CDR3, the DNA is TGTGCCAGCAGTACTGACGGGTCCGGTCAGACCGGGACTGAAGCTTTCTTT. It codes for CASSTDGSGQTGTEAFF.